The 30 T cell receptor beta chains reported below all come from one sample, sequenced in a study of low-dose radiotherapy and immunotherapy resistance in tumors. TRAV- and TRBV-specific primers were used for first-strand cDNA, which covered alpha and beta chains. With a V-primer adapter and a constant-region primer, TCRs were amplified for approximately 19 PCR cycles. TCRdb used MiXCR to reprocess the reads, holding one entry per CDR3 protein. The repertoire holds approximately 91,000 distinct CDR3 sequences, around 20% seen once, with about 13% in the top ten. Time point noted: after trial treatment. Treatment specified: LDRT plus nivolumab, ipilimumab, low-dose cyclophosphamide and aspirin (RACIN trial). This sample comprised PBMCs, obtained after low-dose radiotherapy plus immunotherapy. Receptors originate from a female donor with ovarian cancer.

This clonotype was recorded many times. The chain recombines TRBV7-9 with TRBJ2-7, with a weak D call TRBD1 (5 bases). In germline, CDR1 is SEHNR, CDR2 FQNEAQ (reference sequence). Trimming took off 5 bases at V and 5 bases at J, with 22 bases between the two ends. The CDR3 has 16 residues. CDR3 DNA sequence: TGTGCCAGCAGCCCCCAGGGATTGGCAAGGGTCGACGAGCAGTACTTC. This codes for CASSPQGLARVDEQYF.

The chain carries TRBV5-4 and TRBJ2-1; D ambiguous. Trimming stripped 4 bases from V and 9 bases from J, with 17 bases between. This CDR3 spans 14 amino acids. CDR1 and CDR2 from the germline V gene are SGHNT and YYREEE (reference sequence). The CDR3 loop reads CASSHLSSRGEQFF. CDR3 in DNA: TGTGCCAGCAGCCACCTGTCTAGTCGCGGTGAGCAGTTCTTC.

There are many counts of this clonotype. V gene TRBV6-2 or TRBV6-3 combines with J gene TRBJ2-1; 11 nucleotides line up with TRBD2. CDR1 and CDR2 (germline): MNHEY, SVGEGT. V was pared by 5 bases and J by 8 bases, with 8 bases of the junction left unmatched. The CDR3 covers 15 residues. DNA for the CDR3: TGTGCCAGCAGTGGACTAGCGGGTACTGTCGATGAGCAGTTCTTC. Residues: CASSGLAGTVDEQFF.

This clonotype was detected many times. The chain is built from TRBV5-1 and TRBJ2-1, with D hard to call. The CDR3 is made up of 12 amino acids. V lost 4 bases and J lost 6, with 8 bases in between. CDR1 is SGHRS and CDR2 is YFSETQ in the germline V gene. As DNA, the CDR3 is TGCGCCAGCAGCAAAGACGGCAATGAGCAGTTCTTC. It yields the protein CASSKDGNEQFF.

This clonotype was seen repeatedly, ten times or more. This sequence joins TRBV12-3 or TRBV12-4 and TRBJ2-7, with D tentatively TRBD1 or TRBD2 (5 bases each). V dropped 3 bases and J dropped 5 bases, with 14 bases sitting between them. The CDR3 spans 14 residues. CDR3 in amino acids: CASSFDGARDEQYF. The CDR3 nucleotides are TGTGCCAGCAGTTTCGACGGGGCCCGGGACGAGCAGTACTTC.

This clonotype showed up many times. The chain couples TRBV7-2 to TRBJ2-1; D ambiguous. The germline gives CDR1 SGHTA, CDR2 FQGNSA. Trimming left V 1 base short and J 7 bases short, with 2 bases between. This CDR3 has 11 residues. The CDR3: CASSLVNEQFF. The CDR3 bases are TGTGCCAGCAGCTTAGTTAATGAGCAGTTCTTC.

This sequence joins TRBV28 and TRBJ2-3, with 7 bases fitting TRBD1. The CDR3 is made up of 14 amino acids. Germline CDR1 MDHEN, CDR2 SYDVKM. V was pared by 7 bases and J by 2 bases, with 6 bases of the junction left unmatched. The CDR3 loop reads CASTDDRVTDTQYF. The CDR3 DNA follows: TGTGCCAGCACTGATGACAGGGTCACAGATACGCAGTATTTT.

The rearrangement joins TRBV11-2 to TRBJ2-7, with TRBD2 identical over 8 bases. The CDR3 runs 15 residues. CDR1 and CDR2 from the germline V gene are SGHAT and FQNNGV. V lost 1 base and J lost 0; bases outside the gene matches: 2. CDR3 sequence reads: CASSLAGGSSYEQYF. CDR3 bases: TGTGCCAGCAGCTTAGCGGGAGGGAGCTCCTACGAGCAGTACTTC.

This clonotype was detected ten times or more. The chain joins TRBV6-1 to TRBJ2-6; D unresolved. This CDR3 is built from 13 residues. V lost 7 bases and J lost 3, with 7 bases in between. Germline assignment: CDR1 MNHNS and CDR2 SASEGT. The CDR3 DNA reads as TGTGCCAGCACGCGACGTGGGGCCAACGTCCTGACTTTC. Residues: CASTRRGANVLTF.

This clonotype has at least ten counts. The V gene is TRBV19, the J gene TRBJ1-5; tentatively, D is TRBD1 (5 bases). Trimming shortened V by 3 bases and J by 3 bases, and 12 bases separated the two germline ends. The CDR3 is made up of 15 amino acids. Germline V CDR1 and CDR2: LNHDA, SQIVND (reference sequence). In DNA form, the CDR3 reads TGTGCCAGTAGTATTGAGGGGCTAGACAATCAGCCCCAGCATTTT. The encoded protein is CASSIEGLDNQPQHF.

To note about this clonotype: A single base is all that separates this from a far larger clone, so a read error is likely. CDR3 in DNA: TGTGCCAGCAGTTGGACGGTCAATCGGCCCCAGCATTTT. This codes for CASSWTVNRPQHF. The chain carries TRBV6-1 and TRBJ1-5; D is uncertain. CDR1 MNHNS and CDR2 SASEGT come from the germline V gene. The CDR3 runs 13 residues.

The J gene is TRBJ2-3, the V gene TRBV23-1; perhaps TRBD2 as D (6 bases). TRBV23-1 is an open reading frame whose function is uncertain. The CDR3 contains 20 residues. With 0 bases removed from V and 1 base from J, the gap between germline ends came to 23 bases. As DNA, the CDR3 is TGCGCCAGCAGTCAATCGTGGAACGATGATGGCGGAGGGGGCACAGATACGCAGTATTTT. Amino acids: CASSQSWNDDGGGGTDTQYF.

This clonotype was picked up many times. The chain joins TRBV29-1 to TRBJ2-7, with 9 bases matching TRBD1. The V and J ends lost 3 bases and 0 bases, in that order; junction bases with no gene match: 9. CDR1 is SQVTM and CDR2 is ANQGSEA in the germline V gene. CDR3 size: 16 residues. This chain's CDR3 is CSVEGTGRGVSYEQYF. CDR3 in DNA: TGCAGCGTTGAGGGGACAGGGCGCGGGGTCTCCTACGAGCAGTACTTC.

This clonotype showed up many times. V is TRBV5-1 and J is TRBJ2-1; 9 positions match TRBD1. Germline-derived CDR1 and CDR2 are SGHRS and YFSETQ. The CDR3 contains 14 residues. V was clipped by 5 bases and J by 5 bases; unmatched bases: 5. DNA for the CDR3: TGCGCCAGCAGACCGGGACAGGGCCACAATGAGCAGTTCTTC. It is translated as CASRPGQGHNEQFF. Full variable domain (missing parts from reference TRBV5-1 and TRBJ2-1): KAGVTQTPRYLIKTRGQQVTLSCSPISGHRSVSWYQQTPGQGLQFLFEYFSETQRNKGNFPGRFSGRQFSNSRSEMNVSTLELGDSALYLCASRPGQGHNEQFFGPGTRLTVL.

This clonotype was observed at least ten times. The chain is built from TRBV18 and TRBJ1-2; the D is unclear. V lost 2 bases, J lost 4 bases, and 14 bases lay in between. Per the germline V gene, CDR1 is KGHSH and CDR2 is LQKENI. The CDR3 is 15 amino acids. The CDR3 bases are TGTGCCAGCTCACCAGGCGTCGGGCCCGTCTATGGCTACACCTTC. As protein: CASSPGVGPVYGYTF.

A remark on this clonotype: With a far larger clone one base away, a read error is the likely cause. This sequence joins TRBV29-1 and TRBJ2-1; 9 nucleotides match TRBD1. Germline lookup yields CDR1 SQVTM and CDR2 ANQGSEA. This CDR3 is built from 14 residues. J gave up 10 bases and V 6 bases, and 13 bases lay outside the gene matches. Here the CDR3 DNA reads TGCAGCGTAACCGGGACAGGGAGCTCCTACGAGCAGTTCTTC. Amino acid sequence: CSVTGTGSSYEQFF.

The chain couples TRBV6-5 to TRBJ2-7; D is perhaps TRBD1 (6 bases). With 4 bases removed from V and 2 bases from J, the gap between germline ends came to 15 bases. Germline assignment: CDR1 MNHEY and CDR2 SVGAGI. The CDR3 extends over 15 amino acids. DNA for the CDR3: TGTGCCAGCAGTTCCCGTCAAGGGGGAGCCTACGAGCAGTACTTC. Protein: CASSSRQGGAYEQYF.

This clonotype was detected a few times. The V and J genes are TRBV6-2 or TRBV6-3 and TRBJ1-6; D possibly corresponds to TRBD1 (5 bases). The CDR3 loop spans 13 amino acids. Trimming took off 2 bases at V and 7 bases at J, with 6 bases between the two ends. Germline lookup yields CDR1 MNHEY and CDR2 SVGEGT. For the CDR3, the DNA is TGTGCCAGCAGTTACGAGGGGAATTCACCCCTCCACTTT. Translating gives CASSYEGNSPLHF.

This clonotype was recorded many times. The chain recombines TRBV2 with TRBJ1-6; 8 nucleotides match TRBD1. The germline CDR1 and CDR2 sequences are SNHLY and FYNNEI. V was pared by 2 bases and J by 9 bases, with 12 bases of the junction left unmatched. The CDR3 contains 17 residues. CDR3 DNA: TGTGCCAGCAGTGAATTGAAAGGGCAGGGGGCCGGTTCACCCCTCCACTTT. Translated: CASSELKGQGAGSPLHF.

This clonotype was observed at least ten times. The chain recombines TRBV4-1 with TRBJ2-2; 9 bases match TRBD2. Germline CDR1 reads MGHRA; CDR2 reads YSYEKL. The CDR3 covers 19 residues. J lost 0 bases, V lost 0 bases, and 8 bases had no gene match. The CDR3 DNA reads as TGCGCCAGCAGCCAAGATCCCAGCGGGGGGTTCGCGAACACCGGGGAGCTGTTTTTT. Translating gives CASSQDPSGGFANTGELFF.

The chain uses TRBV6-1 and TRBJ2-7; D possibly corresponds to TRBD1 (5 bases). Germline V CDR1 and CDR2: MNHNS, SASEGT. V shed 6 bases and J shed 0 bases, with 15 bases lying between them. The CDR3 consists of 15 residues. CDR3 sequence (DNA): TGTGCCAGCAGCAATCTAGGGGCCGACTCCTACGAGCAGTACTTC. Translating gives CASSNLGADSYEQYF.

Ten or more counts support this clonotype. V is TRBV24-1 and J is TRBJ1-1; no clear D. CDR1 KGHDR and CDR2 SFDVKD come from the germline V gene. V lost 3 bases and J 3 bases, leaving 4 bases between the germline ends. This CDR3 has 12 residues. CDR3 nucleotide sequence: TGTGCCACCAGTGATGGGTACACTGAAGCTTTCTTT. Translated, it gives CATSDGYTEAFF.

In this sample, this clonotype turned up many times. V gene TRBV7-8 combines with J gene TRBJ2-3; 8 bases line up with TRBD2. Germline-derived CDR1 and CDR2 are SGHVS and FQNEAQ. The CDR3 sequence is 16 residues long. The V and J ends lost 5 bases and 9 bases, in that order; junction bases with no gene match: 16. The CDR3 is CASSPHTNSGIETQYF. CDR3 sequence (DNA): TGTGCCAGCAGCCCCCACACTAATAGCGGGATAGAAACGCAGTATTTT.

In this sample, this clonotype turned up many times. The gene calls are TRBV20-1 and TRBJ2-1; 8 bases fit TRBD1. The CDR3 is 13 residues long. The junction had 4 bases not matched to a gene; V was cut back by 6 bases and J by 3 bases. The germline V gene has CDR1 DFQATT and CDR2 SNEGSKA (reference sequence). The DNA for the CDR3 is TGCAGTGCCCGGACAGGGTTCTACAATGAGCAGTTCTTC. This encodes CSARTGFYNEQFF.

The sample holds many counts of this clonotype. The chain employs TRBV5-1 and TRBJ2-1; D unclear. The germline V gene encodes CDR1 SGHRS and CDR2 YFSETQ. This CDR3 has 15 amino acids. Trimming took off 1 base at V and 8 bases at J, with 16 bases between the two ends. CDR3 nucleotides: TGCGCCAGCAGCTTGTACGCGGTGGGGATCGATGAGCAGTTCTTC. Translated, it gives CASSLYAVGIDEQFF.

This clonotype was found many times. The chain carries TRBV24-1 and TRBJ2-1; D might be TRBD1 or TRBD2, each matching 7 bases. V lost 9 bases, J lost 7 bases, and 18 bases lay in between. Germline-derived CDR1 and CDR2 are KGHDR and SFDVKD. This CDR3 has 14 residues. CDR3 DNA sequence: TGTGCCACCGGAGGGGAGGGGGCGCTGAATGAGCAGTTCTTC. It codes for CATGGEGALNEQFF.

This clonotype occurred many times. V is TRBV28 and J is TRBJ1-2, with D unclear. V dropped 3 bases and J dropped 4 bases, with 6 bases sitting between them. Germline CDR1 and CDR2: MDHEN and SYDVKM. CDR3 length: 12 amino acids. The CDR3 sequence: CASSLGTYGYTF. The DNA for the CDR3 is TGTGCCAGCAGTTTGGGCACCTATGGCTACACCTTC.

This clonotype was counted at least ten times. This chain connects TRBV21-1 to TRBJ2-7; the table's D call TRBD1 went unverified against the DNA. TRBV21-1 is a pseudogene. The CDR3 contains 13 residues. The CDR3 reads CASRRDRPSEQYF. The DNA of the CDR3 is TGTGCCAGCAGACGCGACAGGCCCTCCGAGCAGTACTTC.

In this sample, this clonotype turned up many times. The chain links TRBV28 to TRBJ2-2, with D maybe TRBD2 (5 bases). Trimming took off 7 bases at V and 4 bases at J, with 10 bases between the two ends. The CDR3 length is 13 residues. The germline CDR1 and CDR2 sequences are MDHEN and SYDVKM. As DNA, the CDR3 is TGTGCCAGCACCTTAGGAGGCACCGGGGAGCTGTTTTTT. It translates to CASTLGGTGELFF.

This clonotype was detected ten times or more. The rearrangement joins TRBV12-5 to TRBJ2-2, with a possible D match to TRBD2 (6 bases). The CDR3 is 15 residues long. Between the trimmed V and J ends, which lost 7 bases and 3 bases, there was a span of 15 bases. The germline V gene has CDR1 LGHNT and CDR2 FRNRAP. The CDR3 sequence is CASAKSREDTGELFF. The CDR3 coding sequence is TGTGCTAGTGCTAAATCCAGGGAGGACACCGGGGAGCTGTTTTTT.